Below, 18 T cell receptor beta chains from the same sample are listed, as sequenced in a study of tumor and adjacent non-tumor tissue in lung cancer. RNA was extracted from bulk tissue without any cell sorting. Distant lung tissue was collected more than 3 cm away from the tumor edge. A modified ARM-PCR protocol with three rounds of nested PCR amplified TCRbeta. One entry per CDR3 protein, called by TCRdb with MiXCR from the multiplex PCR reads. The sample contains roughly 43,000 distinct CDR3 sequences, over 55% of which appear only once. Sequencing input: distant non-tumor lung tissue. These receptors originate from a man between 50 and 59 years old with non-small cell lung cancer.

The CDR3 DNA is TGTGCCAGCAGTCTGATGACAGGGCGGCTTGAAAAACTGTTTTTT. Its protein product is CASSLMTGRLEKLFF. The chain combines TRBV7-9 with TRBJ1-4; 7 bases line up with TRBD1. The J segment lost 7 bases and the V segment lost 6 bases, leaving 11 bases of the junction unmatched. The CDR3 is 15 amino acids. CDR1 and CDR2 from the germline V gene are SEHNR and FQNEAQ (reference sequence). The full variable domain, rest sourced from reference TRBV7-9 and TRBJ1-4, is DTGVSQNPRHKITKRGQNVTFRCDPISEHNRLYWYRQTLGQGPEFLTYFQNEAQLEKSRLLSDRFSAERPKGSFSTLEIQRTEQGDSAMYLCASSLMTGRLEKLFFGSGTQLSVL.

This clonotype was seen a few times. A much larger clonotype is one base distant, so this may be a read error. The J gene is TRBJ2-3, the V gene TRBV6-5; 8 bases align to TRBD1. Trimming at V came to 2 bases and at J to 4 bases, leaving 2 bases not matched to a gene. CDR3 size: 14 residues. Germline V gene sequence: CDR1 MNHEY, CDR2 SVGAGI. The CDR3 loop reads CASSYQQGADTQYF. For the CDR3, the DNA is TGTGCCAGCAGTTACCAACAGGGGGCAGATACGCAGTATTTT.

With respect to this clonotype: The CDR3 does not close with the conserved phenylalanine or tryptophan, likely indicating a read error. The genes are TRBV7-9 and TRBJ2-5, with a tentative D call TRBD1 (6 bases). The germline V gene encodes CDR1 SEHNR and CDR2 FQNEAQ (reference sequence). The CDR3 sequence is 14 residues long. V was shortened by 4 bases and J by 5 bases, with 14 bases between the two germline ends. CDR3 sequence reads: CASSYLQGSETQYL. CDR3 bases: TGTGCCAGCAGCTACTTACAGGGATCGGAGACCCAGTACTTA.

This clonotype appeared many times. The CDR3 sequence: CSARTGGQETQYF. The CDR3 nucleotides read TGCAGCGCCCGGACAGGGGGACAAGAGACCCAGTACTTC. The chain links TRBV29-1 to TRBJ2-5; 10 bases map to TRBD1. The V and J ends lost 7 bases and 2 bases, in that order; junction bases with no gene match: 4. Germline V gene data show CDR1 as SQVTM and CDR2 as ANQGSEA. CDR3 length: 13 residues.

On this clonotype itself: A read error is possible here, since a much larger clone lies one base away. The chain recombines TRBV12-3 or TRBV12-4 with TRBJ1-1, with unresolved D. The length of the CDR3 is 11 residues. CDR3 in amino acids: CVCSKGTEAFF. The CDR3, as DNA: TGTGTCTGCAGTAAGGGCACTGAAGCTTTCTTT.

A few counts support this clonotype. The chain links TRBV24-1 to TRBJ2-3; no clear D. This CDR3 comprises 15 residues. V dropped 4 bases and J dropped 0 bases, with 10 bases sitting between them. Germline-derived CDR1 and CDR2 are KGHDR and SFDVKD. Here the CDR3 DNA reads TGTGCCACCAGTGACACGACCGCTAGCACAGATACGCAGTATTTT. The encoded protein is CATSDTTASTDTQYF.

The chain recombines TRBV4-2 with TRBJ2-7; 8 nucleotides line up with TRBD2. CDR1 and CDR2 (germline): LGHNA, YNFKEQ. V lost 0 bases and J lost 8; bases outside the gene matches: 9. This CDR3 region has 15 residues. The CDR3 bases are TGTGCCAGCAGCCAAGACAGTGGAGCGGGAGCCAAGCAGTACTTC. As protein: CASSQDSGAGAKQYF.

Regarding this clonotype: At one of its ends the junction is not consistent with the germline gene, which may arise from a read error. The rearrangement links TRBV11-1 to TRBJ1-1, with TRBD1 matching 8 bases. Germline V CDR1 and CDR2: SGHAT, FQDESV (reference sequence). The CDR3 is 14 residues long. The chain's CDR3 is CASSLQGAHTEALF. Here the CDR3 DNA reads TGTGCCAGCAGCTTACAGGGGGCGCATACTGAAGCTTTGTTT.

On this clonotype: A read error may produce the germline difference seen at one junction end. The J gene is TRBJ2-1, the V gene TRBV2; no clear D. This CDR3 has 16 residues. CDR1 SNHLY and CDR2 FYNNEI come from the germline V gene. DNA of the CDR3: TGTGCCAGCGGAACGGGCAGACCGAGCTCCTACATTGAGCGGTTCTTC. Translated: CASGTGRPSSYIERFF.

The rearrangement links TRBV11-2 to TRBJ1-2, with TRBD1 as a possible D gene (6 bases). Germline CDR1 reads SGHAT; CDR2 reads FQNNGV. CDR3 length: 16 residues. Trimming pared 6 bases from V and 0 bases from J, leaving 17 bases between. Here the CDR3 reads CASRRGGGVANYGYTF. The CDR3 DNA reads as TGTGCCAGCAGACGAGGGGGGGGGGTAGCTAACTATGGCTACACCTTC.

This clonotype showed up just a few times. This chain links TRBV11-1 with TRBJ2-7; possible D gene TRBD1, 6 bases. The CDR3 sequence is 13 residues long. From germline, CDR1 is SGHAT and CDR2 FQDESV (reference sequence). CDR3 loop: CVGRTTGVYEQYF. The CDR3 DNA reads as TGTGTCGGCAGGACGACAGGTGTCTACGAGCAGTACTTC.

This sequence joins TRBV5-4 and TRBJ2-1, with 7 nucleotides matching TRBD2. CDR3 size: 14 residues. Germline V gene data show CDR1 as SGHNT and CDR2 as YYREEE (reference sequence). The V segment lost 3 bases and the J segment 9 bases; nucleotides outside the gene matches: 9. CDR3 region: CASSSGTTRGEQFF. CDR3 in DNA: TGTGCCAGCAGCTCCGGGACTACTAGGGGTGAGCAGTTCTTC.

Remarks on this clonotype: One junction end does not reproduce the germline sequence, and a read error may be involved. The chain is built from TRBV6-2 or TRBV6-3 and TRBJ2-1; 7 bases map to TRBD2. The CDR3 is 15 amino acids. Germline lookup yields CDR1 MNHEY and CDR2 SVGEGT. CDR3 region: CASNHWGGTVNGQFF. The CDR3 DNA reads as TGTGCCAGCAATCACTGGGGGGGGACGGTGAATGGGCAGTTCTTC.

The chain combines TRBV29-1 with TRBJ2-1; possibly TRBD2 for D (5 bases). The CDR3 is made up of 15 amino acids. The germline V gene encodes CDR1 SQVTM and CDR2 ANQGSEA. CDR3 region: CGVELSGSSYNEQFF. As DNA, the CDR3 is TGCGGAGTTGAATTATCGGGGAGCTCTTACAATGAGCAGTTCTTC.

At least ten counts were recorded for this clonotype. V is TRBV28 and J is TRBJ1-1; the match to TRBD1 covers 9 bases. V lost 5 bases, J lost 4 bases, and 11 bases stayed unmatched. CDR3 length equals 16 residues. CDR1 is MDHEN and CDR2 is SYDVKM in the germline V gene. The CDR3 nucleotides read TGTGCCAGCAGTCAAGCGGACAGGGGACTGGCCACTGAAGCTTTCTTT. Protein: CASSQADRGLATEAFF.

As for this clonotype: It may be a read error: a sequence one base away is much more abundant. The V gene is TRBV13, the J gene TRBJ1-3, with D perhaps TRBD1 (5 bases). This CDR3 spans 15 amino acids. The germline V gene encodes CDR1 PRHDT and CDR2 FYEKMQ (reference sequence). The CDR3 region is CTSSPGRSSGNTIYF. The CDR3 DNA sequence: TGTACCAGCAGCCCGGGACGGTCCTCTGGAAACACCATATATTTT.

A remark on this clonotype: One end of the junction does not line up with germline, which may come from a read error. V is TRBV11-2 and J is TRBJ1-1, with D perhaps matching TRBD1 (6 bases). CDR1 is SGHAT and CDR2 is FQNNGV in the germline V gene. The CDR3 extends over 13 amino acids. The CDR3 loop is CAISVQGYTGAFF. The DNA for the CDR3 is TGTGCCATCAGCGTACAGGGATACACTGGAGCTTTCTTT.

As regards this clonotype: Since a much larger clone is just one base distant, this may be a read error. The chain links TRBV19 to TRBJ2-7; D possibly corresponds to TRBD1 (6 bases). This CDR3 contains 11 residues. CDR1 and CDR2 from the germline V gene are LNHDA and SQIVND (reference sequence). CDR3 sequence: CASREGQERYF. Written as DNA, the CDR3 is TGTGCCAGTAGAGAGGGACAAGAGCGGTACTTC. Filled out from reference TRBV19 and TRBJ2-7, the complete variable domain reads DGGITQSPKYLFRKEGQNVTLSCEQNLNHDAMYWYRQDPGQGLRLIYYSQIVNDFQKGDIAEGYSVSREKKESFPLTVTSAQKNPTAFYLCASREGQERYFGPGTRLTVT.